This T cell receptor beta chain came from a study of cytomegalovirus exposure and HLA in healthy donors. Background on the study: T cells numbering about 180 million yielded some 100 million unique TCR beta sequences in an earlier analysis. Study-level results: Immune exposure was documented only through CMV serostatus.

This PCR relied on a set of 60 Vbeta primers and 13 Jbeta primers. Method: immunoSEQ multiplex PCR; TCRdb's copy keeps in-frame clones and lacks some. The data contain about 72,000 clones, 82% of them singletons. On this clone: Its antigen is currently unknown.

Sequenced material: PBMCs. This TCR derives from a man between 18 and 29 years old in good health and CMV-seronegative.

CDR3 in DNA: TGTGCCAGCAGCTTGGGACAGGGGGCAAGTGAAAAACTGTTTTTT. Amino acids: CASSLGQGASEKLFF. The V gene is TRBV5-6, the J gene TRBJ1-4; 10 bases agree with TRBD1. CDR1 is SGHDT, CDR2 YYEEEE, per germline. The CDR3 is made up of 15 amino acids. After removal of 0 bases from V and 7 bases from J, the junction contained 3 bases not matched to a gene. Based on the CDR3 plus reference TRBV5-6 and TRBJ1-4, the full variable domain is DAGVTQSPTHLIKTRGQQVTLRCSPKSGHDTVSWYQQALGQGPQFIFQYYEEEERQRGNFPDRFSGHQFPNYSSELNVNALLLGDSALYLCASSLGQGASEKLFFGSGTQLSVL.